This T cell receptor beta chain is from a study of blood T cell repertoires in COVID-19 (dated by TCRdb to about 2020). General notes on the study: The collaborator samples originated in the United States, Italy and Spain and spanned the acute and convalescent phases of COVID-19. The prospective study material was composed of cDNA or gDNA derived from T cells, B-cell-depleted T cells, or PBMCs. Subjects who had been exposed to COVID-19, were actively infected with it, or had recovered from it provided the deeply sampled blood TCRbeta repertoires that made up the dataset. The repertoires were released in a freely available public database meant as a resource for research on the immune response to SARS-CoV-2. The samples were drawn from the first 160 participants of the ongoing ImmuneRACE study and from 950 to 1,500 subjects provided by 6 global collaborators. A de-identified subject ID, COVID-19 status, age in years and sex were almost always included in the sample metadata. Where available, HLA class I and class II types were taken from metadata supplied by the sample provider and were not determined by assay-based typing. Study-wide conclusions, independent of this receptor: The quantity of clinical and demographic metadata differed by source and by participant and was supplied without curation.

The germline V gene supplies CDR1 LGHNA and CDR2 YNFKEQ. The CDR3 measures 17 amino acids from cysteine to phenylalanine. CDR3 DNA is the only sequence kept; it has 51 bases, read in frame from the first base. V loses 0 bases, J loses 9 bases, and the germline ends lie 21 bases apart. Each collaborating institution followed its own protocols to collect whole blood in K2EDTA tubes. Collaborator samples were shipped for TCRbeta analysis as frozen whole blood, isolated PBMCs, or DNA extracted from either sample type. On this clone itself: Its antigen remains undetermined. One base away there is no much larger clone; base qualities are not given.

TCRbeta CDR3 regions were amplified from genomic DNA using the immunoSEQ Assay, a bias-controlled multiplex PCR. Per the authors' processing: Within the assay, amplification of reference gene primers was used to estimate how many nucleated cells each sample contained. Sequence reads were collapsed and filtered to measure the absolute abundance of every unique TCRbeta CDR3 rearrangement. For each sample, productive Simpson clonality was calculated as the square root of Simpson's diversity index across productive rearrangements. TCRdb re-hosts the immuneACCESS table, in-frame sequences only. Its copies lack some clones; in the studies checked, an unresolved V gene accounts for under half of them, and the cause for the rest is not known. The DNA gave D and trimming, while V, J and clone size come from that table. The sample yields about 330,000 clones; 88% were counted once. The ten largest make up 4% of the sample.

The sequence derives from a woman aged 50 to 65 with active or convalescent COVID-19. The sequenced sample was peripheral blood. The rearrangement joined TRBV4-2 to TRBJ2-1; the D gene is possibly TRBD1, with 6 bases matching. This receptor has the CDR3 CASSQERGRGYFSEQFF. The nucleotide sequence is TGTGCCAGCAGCCAAGAACGCGGTAGGGGGTATTTCAGTGAGCAGTTCTTC.